This T cell receptor beta chain is drawn from a study of T cell changes during pregnancy in multiple sclerosis. The repertoire was sequenced with immunoSEQ multiplex PCR; TCRdb's copy has only in-frame clones and lacks some. Of about 72,000 clones listed, 90% to 95% were seen once; the top ten hold around 0.7%. The germline CDR1 and CDR2 sequences are SNHLY and FYNNEI. Trimming shortened V by 5 bases and J by 8 bases, and 9 bases separated the two germline ends. There are 11 residues in the CDR3. Sequenced here: peripheral blood, sampled in the third trimester of pregnancy. V gene TRBV2 combines with J gene TRBJ1-2; TRBD1 might be the D (6 bases). The origin of this receptor is a female donor in good health, enrolled as a control in a pregnancy study. The CDR3 bases are TGTGCCAGCAGTCCAGGGGAGGGCTACACCTTC. As protein: CASSPGEGYTF.